The entry that follows covers one T cell receptor beta chain sequence. Its antigen remains unidentified. A universal primer site arose from template switching, and cDNA bore unique molecular identifiers. In TCRdb, the 5' RACE reads were re-called with MiXCR into one record per CDR3 protein. The sample lists a few hundred thousand distinct CDR3 sequences, roughly 8% occurring once. This record belongs to a study of identical twins. Findings of the study overall: Out-of-frame alpha sequences common to twins exhibited an excess of low generation probability. There is a chance that invariant MAIT and iNKT cells partially muddied zero-insertion analyses.

These data also featured in a second study, about yellow fever vaccine responses in identical twins.

This TCR came from a woman between 18 and 29 years old in good health. Sequenced input: CD8+ T cells sorted from blood.

CDR3 sequence (DNA): TGTGCCAGCAGTGAAGCGGAACTAGCGGGGGACCGCACAGATACGCAGTATTTT. This gives the protein CASSEAELAGDRTDTQYF. The V gene is TRBV2, the J gene TRBJ2-3, with TRBD2 matching 11 bases. The V and J ends lost 0 bases and 1 base, in that order; junction bases with no gene match: 6. The CDR3 spans 18 residues. CDR1 and CDR2 from the germline V gene are SNHLY and FYNNEI.